One and the same sample provided the 23 T cell receptor beta chains below, sequenced in a study of T-cell memory formation after mild COVID-19. TCRdb called the 5' RACE reads again in MiXCR, with one record for every CDR3 protein. Of a few hundred thousand distinct CDR3 sequences detected, 16% appear once; the ten largest clones hold 20% to 25%. Sequenced: PBMCs or a T cell subset sorted from them (not recorded which). All receptors derive from a man between 18 and 29 years old who had mild COVID-19 (a few samples of this study predate the infection). Cell type and time point are not known.

The chain links TRBV4-3 to TRBJ2-3; 11 bases align to TRBD2. The length of the CDR3 is 19 residues. Looked up from germline, CDR1 is LGHNA and CDR2 is YSLEER. V was clipped by 4 bases and J by 2 bases; unmatched bases: 14. In DNA form, the CDR3 reads TGCGCCAGCAGCCGTGGGACTAGCGGTTCGGGGGAGGACACAGATACGCAGTATTTT. Translating gives CASSRGTSGSGEDTDTQYF.

This clonotype was counted ten times or more. The genes are TRBV5-1 and TRBJ2-2; 7 bases map to TRBD1. Germline CDR1 reads SGHRS; CDR2 reads YFSETQ. The CDR3 sequence is 14 residues long. The trim removed 3 bases at V and 4 bases at J, leaving 3 bases unmatched. The CDR3 DNA reads as TGCGCCAGCAGCTCGGGACAGTCCACCGGGGAGCTGTTTTTT. Amino acid sequence: CASSSGQSTGELFF.

The chain uses TRBV4-1 and TRBJ2-1; a possible D gene is TRBD2 (5 bases). V dropped 0 bases and J dropped 8 bases, with 8 bases sitting between them. Germline V gene lookup returns CDR1 MGHRA and CDR2 YSYEKL. The CDR3 consists of 13 residues. In nucleotides, the CDR3 is TGCGCCAGCAGCCAAGATAACGGGGATGAGCAGTTCTTC. It translates to CASSQDNGDEQFF.

This chain uses TRBV4-2 with TRBJ2-7, with D possibly matching TRBD1 (5 bases). This CDR3 spans 16 amino acids. V was shortened by 1 base and J by 5 bases, with 18 bases between the two germline ends. The germline V gene encodes CDR1 LGHNA and CDR2 YNFKEQ. This CDR3 reads CASSQGTADSHHEQYF. The CDR3 DNA reads as TGTGCCAGCAGCCAAGGAACCGCCGACAGTCATCACGAGCAGTACTTC.

Only a few counts were recorded for this clonotype. The chain links TRBV4-1 to TRBJ1-1; D remains ambiguous. This CDR3 is built from 15 residues. CDR1 and CDR2 from the germline V gene are MGHRA and YSYEKL. V was shortened by 3 bases and J by 0 bases, with 11 bases between the two germline ends. As DNA, the CDR3 is TGCGCCAGCAGCCAGTCCGGTATCATGAACACTGAAGCTTTCTTT. Its translation: CASSQSGIMNTEAFF.

This chain connects TRBV18 to TRBJ2-1, with 10 bases that match TRBD2. This CDR3 contains 14 residues. Germline V CDR1 and CDR2: KGHSH, LQKENI. V shed 3 bases, J shed 7 bases, and the junction held 3 bases outside the gene matches. CDR3 loop: CASSPFSGGNEQFF. Here the CDR3 DNA reads TGTGCCAGCTCACCCTTTAGCGGGGGGAATGAGCAGTTCTTC.

The chain joins TRBV7-2 to TRBJ2-3; 10 bases fit TRBD1. This CDR3 has 16 amino acids. V was pared by 0 bases and J by 4 bases, with 4 bases of the junction left unmatched. Germline CDR1 is SGHTA and CDR2 is FQGNSA. CDR3 nucleotides: TGTGCCAGCAGCTTAGCTTCGGACAGGGGGGCAGATACGCAGTATTTT. Translated, it gives CASSLASDRGADTQYF.

Only a few counts were recorded for this clonotype. V usage is TRBV12-3 or TRBV12-4 and J usage is TRBJ2-3; D possibly matches TRBD1 or TRBD2 (6 bases each). V was pared by 2 bases and J by 8 bases, with 17 bases between. CDR3 size: 15 residues. In nucleotides, the CDR3 is TGTGCCAGCAGTTTACAGGGACTGCAGGGGAGTACGCAGTATTTT. It specifies CASSLQGLQGSTQYF.

V usage is TRBV18 and J usage is TRBJ2-5; 11 bases agree with TRBD2. CDR3 length: 17 residues. V was clipped by 3 bases and J by 2 bases; unmatched bases: 8. CDR1 and CDR2 (germline): KGHSH, LQKENI. The CDR3 here is CASSPIWTSGSQETQYF. The CDR3 DNA sequence: TGTGCCAGCTCACCTATATGGACTAGCGGGTCGCAAGAGACCCAGTACTTC.

J is TRBJ1-2 and V is TRBV5-4; the D is unclear. Deletions cut 5 bases from V and 2 bases from J, with 13 bases between. CDR1 is SGHNT and CDR2 is YYREEE in the germline V gene (reference sequence). The CDR3 totals 14 residues. This CDR3 reads CASSNDVLNYGYTF. DNA for the CDR3: TGTGCCAGCAGTAACGACGTGCTGAACTATGGCTACACCTTC.

This clonotype occurred a few times. J is TRBJ2-7 and V is TRBV2, with D possibly matching TRBD1 (5 bases). In germline, CDR1 is SNHLY, CDR2 FYNNEI. CDR3 length: 12 residues. V lost 6 bases, J lost 2 bases, and 8 bases lay in between. The DNA for the CDR3 is TGTGCCAGCAGAGACAGACCCTACGAGCAGTACGTC. Translating gives CASRDRPYEQYV.

This clonotype was counted only a few times. The CDR3 loop is CASSRTAYTGELFF. Here the CDR3 DNA reads TGTGCCAGCAGCAGGACGGCTTACACCGGGGAGCTGTTTTTT. V gene TRBV28 combines with J gene TRBJ2-2, with D unresolved. This CDR3 spans 14 amino acids. The germline gives CDR1 MDHEN, CDR2 SYDVKM. Trimming cost V 6 bases and J 3 bases, with 11 bases left between them.

This clonotype came up once. This rearrangement joins TRBV5-1 to TRBJ2-1; D may be TRBD1 or TRBD2 (5 bases each). The CDR3 extends over 15 amino acids. Germline-derived CDR1 and CDR2 are SGHRS and YFSETQ. Between the trimmed V and J ends, which lost 2 bases and 4 bases, there was a span of 13 bases. CDR3: CASSFQGREYNEQFF. The CDR3 DNA follows: TGCGCCAGCAGCTTCCAGGGTCGGGAATACAATGAGCAGTTCTTC.

This clonotype was seen a handful of times. The chain carries TRBV6-1 and TRBJ2-5; the D call may be TRBD1 or TRBD2 (6 bases each). This CDR3 is built from 15 residues. Germline V gene sequence: CDR1 MNHNS, CDR2 SASEGT. V was shortened by 3 bases and J by 5 bases, with 16 bases between the two germline ends. The CDR3 protein is CASSDRHRGHETQYF. CDR3 in DNA: TGTGCCAGCAGTGATCGCCACCGGGGGCACGAGACCCAGTACTTC.

This sequence joins TRBV4-1 and TRBJ2-1; D not resolved. The ends were cut back, 1 base at V and 9 bases at J, with 10 bases in the middle. The germline gives CDR1 MGHRA, CDR2 YSYEKL. There are 13 residues in the CDR3. CDR3 nucleotides: TGCGCCAGCAGCCAAGTTGAGCGTCGTGAGCAGTTCTTC. Protein sequence: CASSQVERREQFF.

This clonotype has more than one count but fewer than ten. The V call is TRBV24-1, the J call TRBJ2-5; D might be TRBD1 (6 bases). Per the germline V gene, CDR1 is KGHDR and CDR2 is SFDVKD. Deletions cut 3 bases from V and 3 bases from J, with 13 bases between. The CDR3 consists of 15 residues. The CDR3 DNA follows: TGTGCCACCAGTGATGCACGACAGGCAAAAGAGACCCAGTACTTC. Protein sequence: CATSDARQAKETQYF.

This sequence joins TRBV10-3 and TRBJ1-5; TRBD1 matches 8 bases. The V gene end was trimmed by 10 bases and the J gene end by 7 bases; junction bases not matched to a gene: 9. This CDR3 is built from 13 residues. Germline loops: CDR1 ENHRY, CDR2 SYGVKD. This chain's CDR3 is CATGSTGDQPQHF. DNA for the CDR3: TGTGCCACAGGATCGACAGGGGACCAGCCCCAGCATTTT.

This clonotype was found many times. The chain couples TRBV5-1 to TRBJ2-1, with no clear D. Germline assignment: CDR1 SGHRS and CDR2 YFSETQ. This CDR3 is built from 12 residues. Trimming pared 0 bases from V and 9 bases from J, leaving 7 bases between. The chain's CDR3 is CASSLVMGEQFF. CDR3 in DNA: TGCGCCAGCAGCTTGGTGATGGGTGAGCAGTTCTTC.

At least ten counts were recorded for this clonotype. This chain connects TRBV21-1 to TRBJ1-6; the D call in the table, TRBD1, was not verified against the DNA. TRBV21-1 is given as a pseudogene. The CDR3 has 13 amino acids. The chain's CDR3 is CASTGTENSPLHF. The CDR3 DNA sequence: TGTGCCAGCACCGGGACAGAAAATTCACCCCTCCACTTT.

J is TRBJ2-1 and V is TRBV10-1, with 12 bases aligning to TRBD2. CDR1 and CDR2 (germline): WNHNN, SYGVQD (reference sequence). The CDR3 consists of 15 residues. Germline trimming cut 2 bases from V and 4 bases from J; bases unmatched to any gene: 0. This CDR3 reads CASSEGTSGYNEQFF. As DNA, the CDR3 is TGCGCCAGCAGTGAGGGGACTAGCGGGTACAATGAGCAGTTCTTC.

CDR3 in DNA: TGTGCCACCAGCAGAGATAATGCACCCGGGGAGCTGTTTTTT. Translation gives CATSRDNAPGELFF. The V and J genes are TRBV15 and TRBJ2-2; no firm D call. Germline assignment: CDR1 LNHNV and CDR2 YYDKDF (reference sequence). The CDR3 is 14 residues long. Trimming pared 0 bases from V and 6 bases from J, leaving 8 bases between.

This rearrangement joins TRBV27 to TRBJ2-3, with 13 bases fitting TRBD2. Trimming removed 8 bases from V and 7 bases from J; junction bases left unmatched: 9. CDR1 MNHEY and CDR2 SMNVEV come from the germline V gene (reference sequence). The CDR3 sequence is 15 residues long. CDR3 in DNA: TGTGCCAGCGGAAGACTAGCGGGGGGCCGGAATACGCAGTATTTT. It is translated as CASGRLAGGRNTQYF.

J is TRBJ2-1 and V is TRBV10-3; TRBD2 agrees at 8 bases. Per germline, CDR1 ENHRY and CDR2 SYGVKD. V gave up 8 bases and J gave up 7 bases; unmatched junction bases: 7. CDR3 length: 13 amino acids. The CDR3 region is CAIRGGQGNEQFF. Written as DNA, the CDR3 is TGTGCCATCCGCGGGGGGCAAGGGAATGAGCAGTTCTTC.